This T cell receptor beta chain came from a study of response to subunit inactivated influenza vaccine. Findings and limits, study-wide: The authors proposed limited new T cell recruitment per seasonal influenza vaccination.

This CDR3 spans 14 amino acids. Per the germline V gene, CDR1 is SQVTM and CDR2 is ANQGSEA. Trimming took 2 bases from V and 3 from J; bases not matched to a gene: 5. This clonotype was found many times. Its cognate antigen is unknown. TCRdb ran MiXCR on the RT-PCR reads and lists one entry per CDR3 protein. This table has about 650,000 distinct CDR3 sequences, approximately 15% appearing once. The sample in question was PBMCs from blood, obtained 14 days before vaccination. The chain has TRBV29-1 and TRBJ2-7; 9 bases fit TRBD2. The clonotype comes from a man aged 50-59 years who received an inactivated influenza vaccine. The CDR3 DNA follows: TGCAGCGTTGAATCAGCGGGGGGCGACTACGAGCAGTACTTC. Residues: CSVESAGGDYEQYF.